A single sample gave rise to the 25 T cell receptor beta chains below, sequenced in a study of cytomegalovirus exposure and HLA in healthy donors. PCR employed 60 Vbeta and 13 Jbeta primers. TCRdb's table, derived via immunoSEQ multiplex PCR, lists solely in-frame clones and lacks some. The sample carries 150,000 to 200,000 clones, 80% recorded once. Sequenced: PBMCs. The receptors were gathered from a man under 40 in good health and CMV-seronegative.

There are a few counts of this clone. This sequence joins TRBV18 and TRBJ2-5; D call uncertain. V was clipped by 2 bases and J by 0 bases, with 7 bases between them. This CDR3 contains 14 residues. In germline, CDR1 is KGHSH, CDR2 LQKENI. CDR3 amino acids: CASSPGQYQETQYF. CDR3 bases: TGTGCCAGCTCACCAGGGCAGTACCAAGAGACCCAGTACTTC. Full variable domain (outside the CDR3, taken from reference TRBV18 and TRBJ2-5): NAGVMQNPRHLVRRRGQEARLRCSPMKGHSHVYWYRQLPEEGLKFMVYLQKENIIDESGMPKERFSAEFPKEGPSILRIQQVVRGDSAAYFCASSPGQYQETQYFGPGTRLLVL.

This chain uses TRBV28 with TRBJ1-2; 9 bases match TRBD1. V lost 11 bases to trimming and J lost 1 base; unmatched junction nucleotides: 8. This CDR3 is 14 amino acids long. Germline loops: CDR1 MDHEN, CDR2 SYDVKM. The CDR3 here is CAGGQGRGNYGYTF. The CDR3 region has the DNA TGTGCCGGTGGACAGGGGCGCGGTAACTATGGCTACACCTTC.

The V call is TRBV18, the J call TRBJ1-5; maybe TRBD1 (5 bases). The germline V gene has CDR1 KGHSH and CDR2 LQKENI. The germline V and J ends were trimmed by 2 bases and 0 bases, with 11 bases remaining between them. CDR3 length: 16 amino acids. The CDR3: CASSPSGLYSNQPQHF. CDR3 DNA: TGTGCCAGCTCACCATCAGGGTTGTATAGCAATCAGCCCCAGCATTTT.

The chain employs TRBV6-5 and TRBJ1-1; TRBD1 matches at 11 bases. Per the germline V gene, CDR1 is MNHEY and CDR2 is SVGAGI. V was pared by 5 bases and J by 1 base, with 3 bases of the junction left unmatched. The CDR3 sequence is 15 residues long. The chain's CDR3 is CASSPGQGANTEAFF. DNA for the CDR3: TGTGCCAGCAGTCCCGGACAGGGGGCGAACACTGAAGCTTTCTTT.

Here the CDR3 DNA reads TGTGCCAGCAGCTTGCTGTCCACTGAAGCTTTCTTT. Translating gives CASSLLSTEAFF. The rearrangement links TRBV5-6 to TRBJ1-1; D ambiguous. Germline lookup yields CDR1 SGHDT and CDR2 YYEEEE. CDR3 length equals 12 residues. Trimming stripped 1 base from V and 4 bases from J, with 5 bases between. The full variable domain, completed using reference TRBV5-6 and TRBJ1-1, is DAGVTQSPTHLIKTRGQQVTLRCSPKSGHDTVSWYQQALGQGPQFIFQYYEEEERQRGNFPDRFSGHQFPNYSSELNVNALLLGDSALYLCASSLLSTEAFFGQGTRLTVV.

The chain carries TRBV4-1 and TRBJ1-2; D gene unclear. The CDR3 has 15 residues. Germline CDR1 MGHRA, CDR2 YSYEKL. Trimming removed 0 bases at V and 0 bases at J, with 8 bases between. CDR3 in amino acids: CASSQDSATNYGYTF. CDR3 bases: TGCGCCAGCAGCCAAGATAGCGCGACTAACTATGGCTACACCTTC.

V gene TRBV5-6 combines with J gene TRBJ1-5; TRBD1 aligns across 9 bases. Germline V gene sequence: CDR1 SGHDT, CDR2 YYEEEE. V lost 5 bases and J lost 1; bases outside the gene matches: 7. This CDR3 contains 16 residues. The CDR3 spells CASSRRGQGSNQPQHF. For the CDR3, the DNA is TGTGCCAGCAGTCGACGCGGACAGGGGAGCAATCAGCCCCAGCATTTT. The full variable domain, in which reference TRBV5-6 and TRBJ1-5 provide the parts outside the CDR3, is DAGVTQSPTHLIKTRGQQVTLRCSPKSGHDTVSWYQQALGQGPQFIFQYYEEEERQRGNFPDRFSGHQFPNYSSELNVNALLLGDSALYLCASSRRGQGSNQPQHFGDGTRLSIL.

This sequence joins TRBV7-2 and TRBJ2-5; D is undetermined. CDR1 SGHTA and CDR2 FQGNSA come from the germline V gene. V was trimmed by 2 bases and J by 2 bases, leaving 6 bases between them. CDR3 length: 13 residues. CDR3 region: CASSLTWQETQYF. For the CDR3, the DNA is TGTGCCAGCAGCTTAACTTGGCAAGAGACCCAGTACTTC.

The CDR3 DNA is TGTGCCAGCAGCTTAGCTTCCGGACTAGCAGCCTACGAGCAGTACTTC. Translated, it gives CASSLASGLAAYEQYF. The chain uses TRBV7-9 and TRBJ2-7; 8 nucleotides line up with TRBD2. The germline V gene has CDR1 SEHNR and CDR2 FQNEAQ (reference sequence). The junction had 6 bases not matched to a gene; V was cut back by 0 bases and J by 2 bases. CDR3 size: 16 residues.

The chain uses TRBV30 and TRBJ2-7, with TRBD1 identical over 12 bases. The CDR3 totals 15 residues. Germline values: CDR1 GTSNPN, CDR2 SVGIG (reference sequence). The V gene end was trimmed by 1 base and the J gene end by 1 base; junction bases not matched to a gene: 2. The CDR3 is CAWSGGQGASYEQYF. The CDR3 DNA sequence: TGTGCCTGGAGTGGGGGACAGGGGGCTTCCTACGAGCAGTACTTC.

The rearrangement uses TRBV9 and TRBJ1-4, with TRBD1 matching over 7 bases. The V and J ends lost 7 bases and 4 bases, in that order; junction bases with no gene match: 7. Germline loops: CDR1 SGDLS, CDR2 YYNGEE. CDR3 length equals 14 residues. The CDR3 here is CASAPGQINEKLFF. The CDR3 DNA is TGTGCCAGCGCTCCGGGACAGATTAATGAAAAACTGTTTTTT.

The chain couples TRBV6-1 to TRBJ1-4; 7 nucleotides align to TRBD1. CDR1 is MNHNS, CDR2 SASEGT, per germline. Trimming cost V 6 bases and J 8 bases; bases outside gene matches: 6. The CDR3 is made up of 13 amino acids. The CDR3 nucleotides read TGTGCCAGCAGCCTAAAGGACAGGGAAAAACTGTTTTTT. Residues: CASSLKDREKLFF.

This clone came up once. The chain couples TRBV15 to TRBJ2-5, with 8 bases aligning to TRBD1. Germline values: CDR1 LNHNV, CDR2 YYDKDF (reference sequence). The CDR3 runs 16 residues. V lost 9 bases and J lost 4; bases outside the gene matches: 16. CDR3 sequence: CATSGGASAAPETQYF. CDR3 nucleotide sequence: TGTGCCACGTCAGGGGGCGCTTCCGCCGCCCCAGAGACCCAGTACTTC.

Here the CDR3 DNA reads TGTGCCAGCAGCGTAAGGAGGGGGCTGGCTGACACCGGGGAGCTGTTTTTT. Translating gives CASSVRRGLADTGELFF. The rearrangement uses TRBV9 and TRBJ2-2; D perhaps matches TRBD1 (7 bases). This CDR3 has 17 amino acids. With 1 base removed from V and 3 bases from J, the gap between germline ends came to 16 bases. The germline V gene has CDR1 SGDLS and CDR2 YYNGEE. Full variable domain (missing parts from reference TRBV9 and TRBJ2-2): DSGVTQTPKHLITATGQRVTLRCSPRSGDLSVYWYQQSLDQGLQFLIQYYNGEERAKGNILERFSAQQFPDLHSELNLSSLELGDSALYFCASSVRRGLADTGELFFGEGSRLTVL.

The CDR3 loop reads CASGTRLETQYF. CDR3 in DNA: TGTGCCAGCGGGACACGACTTGAGACCCAGTACTTC. V usage is TRBV5-4 and J usage is TRBJ2-5; the D gene is possibly TRBD1 (6 bases). The CDR3 covers 12 residues. Trimming cost V 7 bases and J 5 bases, with 12 bases left between them. The germline CDR1 and CDR2 sequences are SGHNT and YYREEE (reference sequence).

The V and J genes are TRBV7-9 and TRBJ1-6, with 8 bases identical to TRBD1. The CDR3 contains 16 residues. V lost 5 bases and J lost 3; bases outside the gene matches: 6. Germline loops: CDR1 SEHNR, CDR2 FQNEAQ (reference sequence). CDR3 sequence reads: CASSQDRAVYNSPLHF. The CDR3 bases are TGTGCCAGCAGCCAGGACAGGGCCGTCTATAATTCACCCCTCCACTTT. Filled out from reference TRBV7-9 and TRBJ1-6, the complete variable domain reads DTGVSQNPRHKITKRGQNVTFRCDPISEHNRLYWYRQTLGQGPEFLTYFQNEAQLEKSRLLSDRFSAERPKGSFSTLEIQRTEQGDSAMYLCASSQDRAVYNSPLHFGNGTRLTVT.

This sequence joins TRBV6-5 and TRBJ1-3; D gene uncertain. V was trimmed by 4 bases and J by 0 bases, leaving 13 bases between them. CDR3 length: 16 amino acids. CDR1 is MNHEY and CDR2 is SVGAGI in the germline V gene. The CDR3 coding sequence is TGTGCCAGCAGTTCCCCCGGTGGGAGCTCTGGAAACACCATATATTTT. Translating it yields CASSSPGGSSGNTIYF.

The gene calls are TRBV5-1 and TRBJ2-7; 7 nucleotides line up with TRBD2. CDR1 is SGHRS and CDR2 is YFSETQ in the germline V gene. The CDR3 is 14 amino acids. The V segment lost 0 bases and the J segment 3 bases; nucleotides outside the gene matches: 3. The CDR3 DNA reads TGCGCCAGCAGCTTGGCGGGGGGAAGCTACGAGCAGTACTTC. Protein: CASSLAGGSYEQYF.

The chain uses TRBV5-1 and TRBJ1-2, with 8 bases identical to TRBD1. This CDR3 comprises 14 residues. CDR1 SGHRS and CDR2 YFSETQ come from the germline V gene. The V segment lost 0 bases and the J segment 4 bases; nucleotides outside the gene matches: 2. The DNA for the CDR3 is TGCGCCAGCAGCTTGGGACAGGGGCCCTATGGCTACACCTTC. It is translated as CASSLGQGPYGYTF.

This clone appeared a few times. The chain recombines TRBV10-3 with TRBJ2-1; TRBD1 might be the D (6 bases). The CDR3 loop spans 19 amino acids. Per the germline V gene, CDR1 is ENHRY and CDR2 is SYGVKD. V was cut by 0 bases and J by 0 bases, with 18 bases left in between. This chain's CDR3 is CAISESAGVELSSYNEQFF. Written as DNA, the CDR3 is TGTGCCATCAGTGAGTCGGCAGGGGTAGAGCTAAGCTCCTACAATGAGCAGTTCTTC.

The CDR3, as DNA: TGTGCCAGCAGTACCAGACTAGGGCAGTACTTC. It specifies CASSTRLGQYF. V gene TRBV28 combines with J gene TRBJ2-7, with D possibly TRBD2 on 6 matching bases. Trimming took 5 bases from V and 9 from J, leaving 11 bases between them. This CDR3 region has 11 residues. The germline V gene has CDR1 MDHEN and CDR2 SYDVKM.

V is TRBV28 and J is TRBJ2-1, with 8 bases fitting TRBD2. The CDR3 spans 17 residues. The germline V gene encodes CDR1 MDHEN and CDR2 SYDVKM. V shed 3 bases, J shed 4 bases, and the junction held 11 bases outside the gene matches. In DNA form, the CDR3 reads TGTGCCAGCAGTTTTAGCTGGGGGCGGGAGGTATACAATGAGCAGTTCTTC. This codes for CASSFSWGREVYNEQFF.

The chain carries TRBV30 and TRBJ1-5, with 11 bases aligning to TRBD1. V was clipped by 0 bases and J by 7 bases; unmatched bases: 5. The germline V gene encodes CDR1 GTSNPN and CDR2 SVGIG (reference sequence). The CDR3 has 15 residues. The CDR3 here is CAWSVGTGGGQPQHF. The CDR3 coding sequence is TGTGCCTGGAGTGTAGGGACAGGGGGAGGACAGCCCCAGCATTTT.

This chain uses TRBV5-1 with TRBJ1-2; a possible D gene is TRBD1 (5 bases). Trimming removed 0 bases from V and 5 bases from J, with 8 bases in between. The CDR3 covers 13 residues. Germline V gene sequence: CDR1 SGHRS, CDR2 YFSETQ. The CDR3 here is CASSLEGRYGYTF. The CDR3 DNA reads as TGCGCCAGCAGCTTGGAGGGGCGTTATGGCTACACCTTC. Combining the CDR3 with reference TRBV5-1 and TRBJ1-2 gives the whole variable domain KAGVTQTPRYLIKTRGQQVTLSCSPISGHRSVSWYQQTPGQGLQFLFEYFSETQRNKGNFPGRFSGRQFSNSRSEMNVSTLELGDSALYLCASSLEGRYGYTFGSGTRLTVV.

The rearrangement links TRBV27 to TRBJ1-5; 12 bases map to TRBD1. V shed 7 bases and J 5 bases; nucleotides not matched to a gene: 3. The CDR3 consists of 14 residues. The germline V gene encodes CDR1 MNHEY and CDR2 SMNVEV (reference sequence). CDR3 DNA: TGTGCCAGCAAGGGGACAGGGGGCCATCAGCCCCAGCATTTT. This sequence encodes CASKGTGGHQPQHF.